Sequencing of this T cell receptor (beta chain) was carried out in a study of control samples from healthy donors and cancer patients. Only in-frame clones appear in the TCRdb table, and some are missing; sequencing was by immunoSEQ multiplex PCR. The table records about 220,000 clones, around 94% of them present only once. This CDR3 comprises 13 residues. Germline assignment: CDR1 SGHNT and CDR2 YYREEE (reference sequence). The V gene lost 3 bases and the J gene lost 7 bases, with 8 bases spanning the gap. Material: blood. This receptor was obtained from a man aged 50 to 59 in good health. This chain uses TRBV5-4 with TRBJ1-6; D unclear. The CDR3 is CASSSDPNSPLHF. CDR3 nucleotides: TGTGCCAGCAGCTCAGATCCAAATTCACCCCTCCACTTT.